This T cell receptor beta chain originates from a study of blood T cell repertoires in COVID-19. Study context: From the United States, Italy and Spain came samples of acute and convalescent COVID-19. T cells, B-cell-depleted T cells, or PBMCs provided the cDNA or gDNA that served as material.

How the authors handled the data: Amplification from reference gene primers served as the basis for estimated nucleated cell counts. Produced via immunoSEQ multiplex PCR; TCRdb's table is partial and in-frame only. Clone size and the V and J calls come from that table; the DNA yielded D and trimming. This repertoire shows about 74,000 clones, more than 75% found once; its top ten account for approximately 9%. Germline values: CDR1 MDHEN, CDR2 SYDVKM. The CDR3 consists of 15 residues. Trimming removed 5 bases at V and 1 base at J, with 14 bases between. Source material: peripheral blood. V usage is TRBV28 and J usage is TRBJ1-1; D is unclear. The source is a human donor in a cohort sampled during active COVID-19. CDR3 in DNA: TGTGCCAGCAGTCCCCCGAGAAGGAGGAACACTGAAGCTTTCTTT. It specifies CASSPPRRRNTEAFF.